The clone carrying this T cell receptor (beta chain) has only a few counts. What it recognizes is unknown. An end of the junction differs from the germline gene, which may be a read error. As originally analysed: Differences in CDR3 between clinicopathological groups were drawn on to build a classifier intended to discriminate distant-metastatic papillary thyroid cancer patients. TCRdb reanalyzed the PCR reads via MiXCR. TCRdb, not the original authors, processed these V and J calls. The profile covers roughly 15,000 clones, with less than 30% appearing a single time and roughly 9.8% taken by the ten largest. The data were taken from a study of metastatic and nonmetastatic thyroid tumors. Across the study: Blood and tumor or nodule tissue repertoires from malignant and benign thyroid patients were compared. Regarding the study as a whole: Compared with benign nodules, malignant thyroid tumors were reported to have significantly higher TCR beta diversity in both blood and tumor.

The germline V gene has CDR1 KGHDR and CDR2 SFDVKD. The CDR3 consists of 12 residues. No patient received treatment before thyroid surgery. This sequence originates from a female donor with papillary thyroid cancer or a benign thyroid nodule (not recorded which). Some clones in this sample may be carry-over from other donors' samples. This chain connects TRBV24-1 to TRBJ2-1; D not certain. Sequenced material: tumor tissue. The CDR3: CATSGPYNERFF. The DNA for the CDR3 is TGTGCCACCAGTGGGCCTTACAATGAGCGGTTCTTC.